This TCR beta chain was recovered during a study of cytomegalovirus exposure and HLA in healthy donors. Study results and limitations: Information on immune exposure was restricted to one variable (CMV serostatus). Among TCR beta chains, those listed as cytomegalovirus-associated numbered about 160. By HLA locus, TCR association rates varied in a later analysis, with DRB1 showing the most and HLA-C the fewest. Later analysis indicated greater clonal expansion among HLA-associated TCR beta chains than among equally common other chains.

Remarks on this clone: Its specificity is not known.

V was trimmed by 3 bases and J by 2 bases, leaving 11 bases between them. There are 14 residues in the CDR3. Germline V gene sequence: CDR1 SGHAT, CDR2 FQNNGV. The PCR employed 60 Vbeta primers together with 13 Jbeta primers. Profiled with immunoSEQ multiplex PCR; TCRdb holds only in-frame clones, not every one. Here the sample spans under 150,000 clones, 75% to 85% being singletons. Sequencing was done on a sample of PBMCs. The clonotype was recovered from a woman aged 40 to 49 in good health and CMV-seropositive. The rearrangement links TRBV11-2 to TRBJ2-7; tentatively, D is TRBD2 (6 bases). CDR3 residues: CASSFGGKAYEQYF. CDR3 sequence (DNA): TGTGCCAGCAGCTTCGGCGGGAAGGCCTACGAGCAGTACTTC.